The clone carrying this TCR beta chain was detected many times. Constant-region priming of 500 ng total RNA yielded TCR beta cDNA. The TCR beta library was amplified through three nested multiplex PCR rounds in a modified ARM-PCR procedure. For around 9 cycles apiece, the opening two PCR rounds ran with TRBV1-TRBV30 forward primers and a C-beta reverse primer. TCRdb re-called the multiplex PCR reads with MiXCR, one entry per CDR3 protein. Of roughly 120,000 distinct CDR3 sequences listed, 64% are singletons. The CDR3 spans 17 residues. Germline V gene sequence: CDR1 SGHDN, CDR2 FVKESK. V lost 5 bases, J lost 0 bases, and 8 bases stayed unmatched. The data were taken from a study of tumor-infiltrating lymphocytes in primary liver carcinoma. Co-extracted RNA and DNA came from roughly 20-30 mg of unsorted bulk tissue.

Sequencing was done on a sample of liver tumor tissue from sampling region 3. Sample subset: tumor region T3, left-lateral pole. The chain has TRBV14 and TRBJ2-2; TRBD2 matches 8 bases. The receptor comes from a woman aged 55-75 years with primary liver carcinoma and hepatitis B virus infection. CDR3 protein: CASSKLGGLANTGELFF. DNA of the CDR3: TGTGCCAGCAGCAAACTGGGGGGACTAGCGAACACCGGGGAGCTGTTTTTT.